This TCR beta chain was identified during a study of read filtering for tumor transcriptome and immune sequencing. Study observations and caveats: IR-seq and RNA-seq agreed better without single-read clonotypes.

Ten or more counts support this clonotype. Antigen unknown. The germline V gene has CDR1 SNHLY and CDR2 FYNNEI. The CDR3 loop spans 16 amino acids. V was cut by 1 base and J by 4 bases, with 15 bases left in between. From approximately 430 ng of RNA, a library with molecular barcoded alpha/delta and beta/gamma adaptors was made. TCRdb re-called the reads with MiXCR, one entry per CDR3 protein. The sample holds 75,000 to 95,000 distinct CDR3 sequences, about a fifth seen once. The rearrangement uses TRBV2 and TRBJ2-3; D remains ambiguous. This receptor was obtained from a donor over 35 with multiple myeloma. Sequencing input: a population of CD138-negative cells sorted from bone marrow. CDR3 nucleotides: TGTGCCAGCAGTGAAGTTCCCGGAGCTCCGGCAGATACGCAGTATTTT. Its protein product is CASSEVPGAPADTQYF.